The next 25 T cell receptor beta chains were all read from a single sample in a study of metastatic and nonmetastatic thyroid tumors. Patients had received no treatment of any kind before thyroid surgery. TCRdb reanalyzed the PCR reads with MiXCR. Of fewer than 35,000 clones listed, 15% were seen once; the top ten hold around 19%. Sequencing used blood. Every receptor here comes from a male donor with papillary thyroid cancer or a benign thyroid nodule (not recorded which). Some clones in this sample may be carry-over from other donors' samples.

This chain joins TRBV7-9 and TRBJ2-2; D uncertain. The germline V and J ends were trimmed by 5 bases and 3 bases, with 13 bases remaining between them. This CDR3 comprises 15 residues. CDR1 is SEHNR, CDR2 FQNEAQ, per germline (reference sequence). DNA for the CDR3: TGTGCCAGCAGCACCCCACTGGTGGACACCGGGGAGCTGTTTTTT. Its translation: CASSTPLVDTGELFF.

This clone was seen at least ten times. The rearrangement uses TRBV7-2 and TRBJ1-1; no definite D call. Germline CDR1 SGHTA, CDR2 FQGNSA. The CDR3 has 14 amino acids. V was cut by 5 bases and J by 1 base, with 11 bases left in between. This CDR3 is CASSSRPGNTEAFF. CDR3 DNA: TGTGCCAGCAGCAGCCGGCCGGGGAACACTGAAGCTTTCTTT.

By share, this clone counts as medium-sized. The chain carries TRBV6-1 and TRBJ1-2; D not resolved. Per germline, CDR1 MNHNS and CDR2 SASEGT. CDR3 size: 11 residues. The germline V and J ends were trimmed by 7 bases and 4 bases, with 7 bases remaining between them. In DNA form, the CDR3 reads TGTGCCAGCACCTTCAGCTATGGCTACACCTTC. Translation gives CASTFSYGYTF.

This clone appeared a few times. This chain uses TRBV6-2 or TRBV6-3 with TRBJ1-5; 7 positions match TRBD1. This CDR3 region has 18 residues. The germline CDR1 and CDR2 sequences are MNHEY and SVGEGT. J was trimmed by 4 bases and V by 5 bases; bases with no gene match: 17. The chain's CDR3 is CASSRTGQPIGPNQPQHF. CDR3 DNA: TGTGCCAGCAGTCGGACAGGACAGCCGATAGGCCCTAATCAGCCCCAGCATTTT.

This clone was seen repeatedly, ten times or more. The rearrangement joins TRBV5-1 to TRBJ2-1; D is uncertain. V was cut by 0 bases and J by 4 bases, with 14 bases left in between. CDR1 and CDR2 from the germline V gene are SGHRS and YFSETQ. The CDR3 length is 16 residues. This CDR3 is CASSLAGSGSYNEQFF. CDR3 coding DNA: TGCGCCAGCAGCTTGGCCGGGTCGGGTTCATACAATGAGCAGTTCTTC.

This clone was observed at least ten times. The chain links TRBV10-2 to TRBJ1-3; D might be TRBD1 (6 bases). CDR1 WSHSY and CDR2 SAAADI come from the germline V gene. The CDR3 extends over 13 amino acids. The V gene lost 5 bases and the J gene lost 4 bases, with 9 bases spanning the gap. The CDR3 spells CASSRGGGNTIYF. The CDR3 bases are TGCGCCAGCAGTCGAGGGGGAGGAAACACCATATATTTT.

The rearrangement uses TRBV20-1 and TRBJ1-2; D is ambiguous. Germline V gene lookup returns CDR1 DFQATT and CDR2 SNEGSKA (reference sequence). Trimming removed 6 bases from V and 8 bases from J, with 19 bases in between. CDR3 length: 13 amino acids. DNA for the CDR3: TGCAGTGCGCCTCAGACTGTCCAAGGAGGCTACACCTTC. Protein: CSAPQTVQGGYTF.

The sample holds a few counts of this clone. This may be a read error, as it is one base from a much larger clone. The genes are TRBV29-1 and TRBJ2-7, with D unclear. CDR1 and CDR2 from the germline V gene are SQVTM and ANQGSEA. The CDR3 length is 15 residues. With 4 bases removed from V and 6 bases from J, the gap between germline ends came to 22 bases. The CDR3 DNA is TGCAGCGTTGTCGCAGCTCAGGACCTCTCGGGCGAGCAGTACTTC. It codes for CSVVAAQDLSGEQYF.

By its share, this clone is medium-sized. The chain joins TRBV19 to TRBJ2-1, with 7 bases lining up with TRBD1. The germline V gene encodes CDR1 LNHDA and CDR2 SQIVND (reference sequence). The CDR3 is made up of 15 amino acids. V lost 7 bases to trimming and J lost 1 base; unmatched junction nucleotides: 7. CDR3 loop: CASIRDSSSYNEQFF. CDR3 coding DNA: TGTGCCAGTATAAGGGACAGCAGTTCCTACAATGAGCAGTTCTTC. Together with reference TRBV19 and TRBJ2-1, the CDR3 gives the full variable domain: DGGITQSPKYLFRKEGQNVTLSCEQNLNHDAMYWYRQDPGQGLRLIYYSQIVNDFQKGDIAEGYSVSREKKESFPLTVTSAQKNPTAFYLCASIRDSSSYNEQFFGPGTRLTVL.

This clone has a handful of counts. The chain couples TRBV5-4 to TRBJ2-1, with a tentative D call TRBD1 (6 bases). The V gene lost 1 base and the J gene lost 0 bases, with 11 bases spanning the gap. From germline, CDR1 is SGHNT and CDR2 YYREEE (reference sequence). The CDR3 has 16 residues. CDR3 nucleotide sequence: TGTGCCAGCAGCTTGTTCCAGGGGAGCTCCTACAATGAGCAGTTCTTC. Protein: CASSLFQGSSYNEQFF.

This clone has only a few counts. The chain couples TRBV7-9 to TRBJ1-1; D call uncertain. Germline V lookup: CDR1 SEHNR, CDR2 FQNEAQ (reference sequence). Trimming left V 5 bases short and J 10 bases short, with 11 bases between. The CDR3 runs to 11 residues. This CDR3 is CASSTPGRAFF. CDR3 in DNA: TGTGCCAGCAGCACCCCCGGGAGAGCTTTCTTT.

This chain links TRBV6-2 or TRBV6-3 with TRBJ2-7; maybe TRBD2 (6 bases). The CDR3 runs to 15 residues. V dropped 6 bases and J dropped 4 bases, with 19 bases sitting between them. The germline CDR1 and CDR2 sequences are MNHEY and SVGEGT. CDR3 loop: CASRSPGGVVYEQYF. The DNA for the CDR3 is TGTGCCAGCAGATCCCCCGGAGGGGTTGTGTACGAGCAGTACTTC.

The rearrangement joins TRBV15 to TRBJ1-2, with TRBD1 matching over 10 bases. Trimming removed 7 bases from V and 6 bases from J; junction bases left unmatched: 11. CDR3 length equals 15 residues. Germline CDR1 reads LNHNV; CDR2 reads YYDKDF (reference sequence). Written as DNA, the CDR3 is TGTGCCACCATCCCACCGGGACAGGGGACCGATGGCTACACCTTC. Encoded protein: CATIPPGQGTDGYTF.

This clone has ten or more counts. The CDR3 reads CATRAGENTGELFF. The CDR3 DNA follows: TGTGCCACTAGGGCAGGGGAAAACACCGGGGAGCTGTTTTTT. The chain joins TRBV2 to TRBJ2-2; D possibly corresponds to TRBD1 (6 bases). Trimming stripped 10 bases from V and 2 bases from J, with 14 bases between. This CDR3 is 14 amino acids long. Germline CDR1 is SNHLY and CDR2 is FYNNEI.

At least ten counts were recorded for this clone. This specimen includes other DNA sequences encoding the same CDR3. V is TRBV6-2 or TRBV6-3 and J is TRBJ2-3, with D possibly being TRBD2 (5 bases). In germline, CDR1 is MNHEY, CDR2 SVGEGT. The germline V and J ends were trimmed by 0 bases and 2 bases, with 12 bases remaining between them. This CDR3 comprises 16 residues. In DNA, the CDR3 is TGTGCCAGCAGTTACTCGATCTCCGGGATCACAGATACGCAGTATTTT. Translating it yields CASSYSISGITDTQYF.

V gene TRBV19 combines with J gene TRBJ2-5, with D unclear. Germline lookup yields CDR1 LNHDA and CDR2 SQIVND (reference sequence). This CDR3 comprises 11 residues. The V end lost 6 bases, the J end lost 5 bases, and 7 bases lay between the germline ends. The CDR3 region has the DNA TGTGCCAGTAGATCCGGGGAGACCCAGTACTTC. Translating gives CASRSGETQYF.

There are many counts of this clone. The gene calls are TRBV4-2 and TRBJ1-1; D is ambiguous. The V and J ends lost 1 base and 5 bases respectively, with 14 bases between them. Germline loops: CDR1 LGHNA, CDR2 YNFKEQ. The CDR3 has 15 residues. The CDR3 nucleotides are TGTGCCAGCAGCCAAGGGACGGGTGGGGAGACTGAAGCTTTCTTT. Translated, it gives CASSQGTGGETEAFF.

This clone was counted between two and nine times. V gene TRBV27 combines with J gene TRBJ1-3; D remains unclear. This CDR3 has 14 amino acids. CDR1 and CDR2 (germline): MNHEY, SMNVEV (reference sequence). Trimming took off 6 bases at V and 5 bases at J, with 14 bases between the two ends. The CDR3 loop reads CASRAPWVRNTIYF. CDR3 nucleotides: TGTGCCAGCAGGGCGCCATGGGTTAGAAACACCATATATTTT.

This clone came up many times. CDR3 sequence reads: CSARINRIGEVHYEQYF. Here the CDR3 DNA reads TGCAGTGCTAGAATCAATCGTATTGGGGAGGTCCACTACGAGCAGTACTTC. This chain connects TRBV20-1 to TRBJ2-7; D perhaps matches TRBD2 (6 bases). CDR1 and CDR2 from the germline V gene are DFQATT and SNEGSKA (reference sequence). V was cut by 2 bases and J by 3 bases, with 23 bases left in between. This CDR3 region has 17 residues.

This clone is categorized as medium-sized. The chain combines TRBV10-3 with TRBJ2-1, with D tentatively TRBD1 (5 bases). V lost 2 bases, J lost 10 bases, and 18 bases lay in between. Per the germline V gene, CDR1 is ENHRY and CDR2 is SYGVKD. This CDR3 contains 15 residues. The CDR3 DNA is TGTGCCATCAGTGAGATTGTGAAACAGGTGGCCGAGCAGTTCTTC. Protein sequence: CAISEIVKQVAEQFF.

Of note for this clone: A clone one base away is much larger, so this may be a read error. The rearrangement links TRBV12-5 to TRBJ2-3; 7 nucleotides line up with TRBD2. This CDR3 region has 11 residues. The germline V gene encodes CDR1 LGHNT and CDR2 FRNRAP. Unmatched junction bases numbered 2, after V lost 3 bases and J lost 11 bases. The CDR3 DNA sequence: TGTGCTAGTGGTTTTGGGAGGGTGCAGTATTTT. This encodes CASGFGRVQYF.

This clone was recorded many times. In the same sample, other DNA sequences code for this CDR3. This chain uses TRBV9 with TRBJ1-4; TRBD1 aligns across 7 bases. Trimming at V came to 3 bases and at J to 5 bases, leaving 10 bases not matched to a gene. Germline lookup yields CDR1 SGDLS and CDR2 YYNGEE. The CDR3 totals 16 residues. The CDR3 loop reads CASSATSRGPNEKLFF. For the CDR3, the DNA is TGTGCCAGCAGCGCTACTTCGAGGGGGCCCAATGAAAAACTGTTTTTT.

A note on this clone: A much larger clone differs from this one at a single base, so this may be a read error. Additional DNA sequences in this sample encode the identical CDR3. The V and J genes are TRBV5-5 and TRBJ1-1; D call uncertain. The germline V and J ends were trimmed by 3 bases and 5 bases, with 14 bases remaining between them. This CDR3 has 14 residues. Germline CDR1 is SGHKS and CDR2 is YYEKEE (reference sequence). This CDR3 is CASSSPYVGTEAFF. In DNA, the CDR3 is TGTGCCAGCAGCTCCCCCTACGTAGGAACTGAAGCTTTCTTT.

This clone was recorded at least ten times. The V gene is TRBV4-1, the J gene TRBJ2-7; 9 nucleotides align to TRBD1. This CDR3 comprises 16 residues. J was trimmed by 3 bases and V by 4 bases; bases with no gene match: 10. Germline-derived CDR1 and CDR2 are MGHRA and YSYEKL. CDR3: CASSPEPGQGFYEQYF. The CDR3 DNA sequence: TGCGCCAGCAGCCCAGAACCAGGACAGGGGTTCTACGAGCAGTACTTC.

This clone showed up many times. The chain is built from TRBV18 and TRBJ2-3, with 9 bases lining up with TRBD1. Unmatched junction bases numbered 3, after V lost 6 bases and J lost 2 bases. The CDR3 sequence is 14 residues long. The germline CDR1 and CDR2 sequences are KGHSH and LQKENI. The chain's CDR3 is CASSDRGFTDTQYF. The CDR3 DNA sequence: TGTGCCAGCTCGGACAGGGGCTTCACAGATACGCAGTATTTT.